This T cell receptor beta chain was obtained from a study of Graves' ophthalmopathy and Graves' hyperthyroidism (dated by TCRdb to the late 2010s). In terms of the full investigation: Peripheral blood was collected before any treatment was given, at the time of initial diagnosis. Once sampling was done, hyperthyroidism patients were given methimazole at a starting dose of 30 mg daily, while ophthalmopathy patients were given high-dose intravenous methylprednisolone. For independent validation, a separate cohort was made up of 18 to 20 hyperthyroidism patients plus 17 patients who later progressed from hyperthyroidism to ophthalmopathy. To tell Graves' ophthalmopathy apart from Graves' hyperthyroidism, and to predict which patients would progress to ophthalmopathy, the study relied on TCR beta repertoire signatures. In total, approximately 130 blood samples were TCR-sequenced: 43 ophthalmopathy, 75 hyperthyroidism and about 17 hyperthyroidism-to-ophthalmopathy patients. T-cell repertoires of thyroid tissue and blood were compared in several hyperthyroidism patients. To explore V-J signatures that distinguish ophthalmopathy from hyperthyroidism, a discovery set of about a hundred patients was enrolled, made up of 43 with ophthalmopathy and around 60 with stable hyperthyroidism.

For repertoire sequencing, TCR beta CDR3 regions were amplified from RNA transcripts. A first-round RT-PCR used HTBI primers with the Qiagen OneStep RT-PCR kit, followed by a second-round multiplex PCR, size selection and purification. Libraries were sequenced on an Illumina HiSeq2000 using paired-end 100 bp reads. Under the source paper's analysis protocol: SOAPnuke was used for read processing, and reads with adapters, uncalled bases, a mean Phred below 15, or no exact constant-primer or identifier match were discarded. COPE v1.2.5 was used to merge the high-quality paired reads. Clonotypes were defined as unique nucleotide sequences and were aligned to IMGT TRB V, D and J references using MiTCR v1.1. The analysis was limited to V-J combinations with a frequency above 0.0001, which together covered approximately 99% of repertoires. A TCR clonal expansion and chaos score per V-J combination was defined as the ratio of F50 clonal expansion to chaos observed in the TCRdist matrix. Welch's t-statistics and random forest were used to narrow the features down to 10 to 15 V-J combinations, which were then fed into a naive Bayes classifier. Thyroid-blood repertoire similarity was quantified with the Morisita-Horn index. The public reads were reprocessed in TCRdb via fastp at Q25 and MiXCR, keeping in-frame beta chains. Identical CDR3 proteins give one entry, which carries the most common genes and DNA. The V and J calls shown here were made by TCRdb, not taken from the authors' results. This sample lists hundreds of thousands of distinct CDR3 sequences; roughly 41% were detected once. 3% to 3.5% of the sample is taken by the ten largest.

The CDR3 numbers 14 residues from cysteine through phenylalanine. Here the CDR3 DNA is all that survives: 42 bases in frame from base 1. The CDR1 and CDR2 encoded by the germline V gene (reference sequence) are SEHNR and FQNEAQ. A note on this clonotype: The specificity of this receptor is unknown. Mismatch with germline at one junction end may stem from a read error.

The ophthalmopathy patients had moderately to severely active disease, with a Clinical Activity Score of 3 or higher, a NOSPECS grade of 4 or higher, and a disease duration of less than 3 months. Patients with other autoimmune diseases, uncontrolled infections, pregnancy or lactation were excluded. Clinical symptoms, serum thyroxine, TRAb, thyroid ultrasound and orbital computed tomography were used for diagnosis. Ficoll-Paque density gradient centrifugation was used to isolate PBMCs from around 9.1 ml of fresh peripheral blood. Total RNA was extracted using Trizol reagent, and RNA quality was checked on an Agilent 2100 Bioanalyzer. Study-wide conclusions, independent of this receptor: In validation, the model predicted ophthalmopathy progression with about 64% sensitivity and roughly 72% specificity; around twelve predicted patients were CT-confirmed with GO in a median of roughly 6.8 months. In cross-validation, the 13-signature model distinguished ophthalmopathy from stable hyperthyroidism with around 90% sensitivity and around 81% specificity, while in the test set the corresponding values were about 80% and 75%. Most of the expanded thyroid clonotypes with a frequency above 0.001 were also detected in blood, and it was suggested that the thyroid immune response may be reflected by blood repertoires. Sample size was not statistically predetermined, and group allocation was not concealed from the investigators.

Sequences were obtained from peripheral blood. The chain joins TRBV7-9 to TRBJ2-7; perhaps TRBD1 is the D gene, with 5 bases matching. The clonotype comes from an adult man with Graves' ophthalmopathy. At the DNA level, the sequence is TGCGACAGCAGCCAAGAGACAGCCAGCTACGAGCAGTACTTC. Translated, it gives CDSSQETASYEQYF.